This T cell receptor (beta chain) was observed in a study of T cell responses to AZD1222 COVID-19 vaccine. The study's findings and limits: Seropositive at baseline were only a handful of AZD1222 recipients. Spike-specific TCR repertoires showed rising breadth and depth after two AZD1222 doses.

Turning to this clone: The antigen remains unidentified.

Produced via immunoSEQ multiplex PCR; TCRdb's table is partial and in-frame only. The sample has over 100,000 clones, 90% seen once. Looked up from germline, CDR1 is SGHVS and CDR2 is FQNEAQ. V was pared by 3 bases and J by 0 bases, with 6 bases between. CDR3 length equals 15 residues. The TCR sequence derives from an adult in good health. V usage is TRBV7-8 and J usage is TRBJ1-6, with D unresolved. This sample comprised peripheral blood, obtained on day 0 of AZD1222 vaccination. CDR3 sequence reads: CASSFESSYNSPLHF. In nucleotides, the CDR3 is TGTGCCAGCAGCTTCGAGAGCTCCTATAATTCACCCCTCCACTTT.